This T cell receptor (beta chain) stems from a study of untreated major depressive disorder (dated by TCRdb to between 2017 and 2018). Study-level background: This cross-sectional case-control study compared T cell phenotype and TCR repertoire between antidepressant-free major depressive disorder patients and individually matched non-depressed controls. Differences in Vbeta 5.1, Vbeta 11 and Vbeta 22 usage observed by flow cytometry in the whole cohort were followed up by sequencing. The investigation overall reported the following: Because of the strict matching and exclusion criteria, the study sample was comparatively small, which limits how generalizable the findings are. The top five TRBV05-01 clones in every sequenced subject were all private clones. In the sequencing data, TRBV25-01 and TRBV02-01 usage matched the flow-cytometry pattern but was not statistically significant. Higher TRBV05-01 (Vbeta 5.1) usage among CD4+ T cells of depressed patients compared with controls was confirmed by sequencing, with p = 0.040 in a one-tailed test. The sequencing comparisons used one-tailed planned tests on only three preselected Vbeta families.

Taken from cysteine to phenylalanine, the CDR3 has 13 residues. Only the CDR3 region is kept as DNA, spanning 39 bases read in frame from base 1. Deletion took 0 bases off V and 10 bases off J, with a span of 7 bases between the germline ends. Looking up the germline V gene yields CDR1 MNHEY and CDR2 SVGAGI. Each depressed patient was pairwise matched to a non-depressed control for sex, age, current smoking status and body mass index. Every participant in the study was of European descent. A DSM-IV diagnosis of major depressive disorder and a Hamilton Rating Scale for Depression score of at least 18 were present in all patients. No psychiatric medication, including antidepressants, had been taken by patients for at least 8 weeks before enrollment. Depression severity ranging from moderate to severe was represented among patients. Major medical conditions, Axis I/II comorbidities, regular medication or illicit drug use, and drinking over 100 g alcohol weekly were applied as exclusion criteria for all participants. Roughly 30 ml of peripheral blood was drawn into EDTA tubes from each participant. CD4+ T cells were purified from thawed PBMCs by magnetic negative selection with the BD IMag Human CD4 T Lymphocyte Enrichment Set. Flow cytometry confirmed that the CD4+ enrichment method typically gave approximately 96% purity. A subgroup of about 5 case-control pairs, chosen blind to chemokine receptor expression and flow-cytometric repertoire skewing results, underwent TCRbeta sequencing. All blood samples were collected in the morning at 8:00 a.m., and PBMCs were isolated by Ficoll-Hypaque gradient centrifugation. Until being assayed, PBMCs were kept in liquid nitrogen after cryopreservation by gradual cooling to -80 degrees C.

Turning to this clone: Its target antigen remains unknown. No much larger clone exists at a distance of one base, and base qualities are not known.

The Qiagen DNeasy Blood and Tissue Kit was used to extract total genomic DNA from the purified CD4+ T cells. The TCRbeta CDR3 region, defined according to IMGT, was amplified and sequenced using immunoSEQ immunosequencing protocols. The published analysis was carried out like this. The immunoSEQ service preprocessed the raw sequence data to correct PCR and sequencing errors. The sequence data were imported into the immunoSEQ Analyzer and were further analyzed using VDJtools v1.0.7. The paired Wilcoxon signed-rank test was used to test for differences between patients and controls. The clones in this table, taken by TCRdb from immuneACCESS, are in-frame only. Not every clone is retained; where verified, under half of the shortfall comes from an unresolved V gene, and the cause of the rest is unknown. V and J calls and clone size are given by that table; D and trimming were obtained from the DNA. This sample lists under 15,000 clones; around 90% were detected once. The leading ten clones occupy around 0.83% of the sample.

The receptor was derived from a young man with major depressive disorder. Recombination connected TRBV6-5 to TRBJ1-6; tentative D gene TRBD1, with 5 bases matching. Sequenced input: CD4+ T cells from PBMCs. CDR3 region: CASSYSGASPLHF. The nucleotide sequence reads TGTGCCAGCAGTTACTCAGGGGCCTCACCCCTCCACTTT.